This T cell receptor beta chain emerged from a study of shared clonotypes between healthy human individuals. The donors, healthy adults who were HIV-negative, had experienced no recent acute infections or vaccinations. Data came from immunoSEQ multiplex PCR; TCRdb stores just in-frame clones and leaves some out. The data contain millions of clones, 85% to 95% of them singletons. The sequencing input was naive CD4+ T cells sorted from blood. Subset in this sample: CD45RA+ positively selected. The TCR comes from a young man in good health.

CDR3 amino acids: CASRGAVSNQPQHF. In nucleotides, the CDR3 is TGTGCCAGCAGGGGGGCCGTTAGCAATCAGCCCCAGCATTTT. The V call is TRBV28, the J call TRBJ1-5; the D gene is possibly TRBD1 (6 bases). Germline V gene data show CDR1 as MDHEN and CDR2 as SYDVKM. The CDR3 is made up of 14 amino acids. The V and J ends lost 6 bases and 0 bases respectively, with 9 bases between them.